Below, 27 T cell receptor beta chains from the same sample are listed, as sequenced in a study of CD8+CD57+ T cells in acquired aplastic anemia. Genomic DNA was employed as the template in profiling TCR beta VDJ and CDR3. A single record per CDR3 protein comes from TCRdb applying MiXCR to the reads. This table has some 140,000 distinct CDR3 sequences, about 48% appearing once. Patients chosen for sequencing had CD8+CD57+ cells that had expanded, as shown by flow cytometry. The sequencing sample was made of sorted CD4+, CD8+, or CD8+CD57+ T cells (not recorded which) from PBMCs. The source of these receptors is a human donor with aplastic anemia.

The gene calls are TRBV9 and TRBJ2-7, with D unclear. Trimming took off 0 bases at V and 5 bases at J, with 6 bases between the two ends. From germline, CDR1 is SGDLS and CDR2 YYNGEE. CDR3 length: 12 residues. CDR3 nucleotides: TGTGCCAGCAGCGTAGGTGGTCACGAGCAGTACTTC. Protein product: CASSVGGHEQYF.

The V and J genes are TRBV6-1 and TRBJ1-5, with 9 bases lining up with TRBD1. Germline V lookup: CDR1 MNHNS, CDR2 SASEGT. Trimming cost V 2 bases and J 7 bases; bases outside gene matches: 9. The CDR3 length is 16 residues. CDR3 bases: TGTGCCAGCAGTGAAACTACAGGGGGCGCGCGGCAGCCCCAGCATTTT. Translation: CASSETTGGARQPQHF.

The chain carries TRBV14 and TRBJ2-5, with 9 bases that match TRBD2. The length of the CDR3 is 16 residues. The V segment lost 4 bases and the J segment 1 base; nucleotides outside the gene matches: 7. CDR1 is SGHDN and CDR2 is FVKESK in the germline V gene. CDR3 amino acids: CASSLLAGVGQETQYF. The CDR3 DNA reads as TGTGCCAGCAGCCTATTAGCGGGAGTAGGCCAAGAGACCCAGTACTTC.

This clonotype appeared a single time. This chain joins TRBV2 and TRBJ1-2; D gene uncertain. The CDR3 is 12 residues long. Per germline, CDR1 SNHLY and CDR2 FYNNEI. Trimming cost V 7 bases and J 6 bases, with 12 bases left between them. This chain's CDR3 is CASIKEGHGYTF. Here the CDR3 DNA reads TGTGCCAGCATTAAAGAGGGCCATGGCTACACCTTC. Full variable domain (outside the CDR3, taken from reference TRBV2 and TRBJ1-2): EPEVTQTPSHQVTQMGQEVILRCVPISNHLYFYWYRQILGQKVEFLVSFYNNEISEKSEIFDDQFSVERPDGSNFTLKIRSTKLEDSAMYFCASIKEGHGYTFGSGTRLTVV.

The table lists this clonotype with a few counts. The chain joins TRBV3-1 to TRBJ2-5, with 7 bases fitting TRBD2. Germline-derived CDR1 and CDR2 are LGHDT and YNNKEL (reference sequence). This CDR3 spans 16 amino acids. V lost 0 bases and J lost 1; bases outside the gene matches: 5. The DNA of the CDR3 is TGTGCCAGCAGCCAAGATCCGCGGGGGATCCAAGAGACCCAGTACTTC. Its protein is CASSQDPRGIQETQYF.

V is TRBV11-2 and J is TRBJ2-1, with 13 positions matching TRBD2. This CDR3 contains 16 residues. Germline CDR1 reads SGHAT; CDR2 reads FQNNGV. Trimming cost V 5 bases and J 4 bases; bases outside gene matches: 5. CDR3 protein: CASSTRTSGGYNEQFF. The CDR3 DNA reads as TGTGCCAGCAGCACCAGGACTAGCGGGGGTTACAATGAGCAGTTCTTC.

This clonotype showed up many times. The chain uses TRBV10-3 and TRBJ2-1, with D possibly being TRBD2 (6 bases). Germline V lookup: CDR1 ENHRY, CDR2 SYGVKD. Deletions cut 3 bases from V and 5 bases from J, with 14 bases between. The CDR3 has 15 amino acids. Here the CDR3 reads CAISDPSGTDNEQFF. The CDR3 bases are TGTGCCATCAGTGACCCTTCTGGGACTGACAATGAGCAGTTCTTC.

On this clonotype: This sequence may be a read error, since a much larger clone differs from it by one base. The chain combines TRBV14 with TRBJ2-2; the D gene is possibly TRBD1 (6 bases). This CDR3 region has 15 residues. Looked up from germline, CDR1 is SGHDN and CDR2 is FVKESK. Trimming took 7 bases from V and 6 from J, leaving 18 bases between them. In DNA, the CDR3 is TGTGCCAGCACCCCGTTCCAGGGGAGCGCCGGGGAGCTGTTTTTT. Translated, it gives CASTPFQGSAGELFF.

The CDR3 is CASSLARDRAWEQYF. CDR3 nucleotide sequence: TGCGCCAGCAGCTTGGCTCGGGACAGGGCCTGGGAGCAGTACTTC. The V and J genes are TRBV5-1 and TRBJ2-7, with TRBD1 matching 9 bases. Germline CDR1 SGHRS, CDR2 YFSETQ. The CDR3 extends over 15 amino acids. V lost 0 bases, J lost 7 bases, and 8 bases stayed unmatched.

This clonotype was recorded at least ten times. The gene calls are TRBV7-8 and TRBJ2-7, with D unclear. The germline V gene encodes CDR1 SGHVS and CDR2 FQNEAQ. This CDR3 spans 12 amino acids. Trimming pared 5 bases from V and 4 bases from J, leaving 9 bases between. The CDR3 DNA follows: TGTGCCAGCAGCCCGACGGAATACGAGCAGTACTTC. Protein product: CASSPTEYEQYF.

This clonotype came up many times. This chain uses TRBV6-1 with TRBJ2-7; 7 bases align to TRBD1. J lost 6 bases, V lost 7 bases, and 12 bases had no gene match. Germline-derived CDR1 and CDR2 are MNHNS and SASEGT. CDR3 length: 14 residues. The CDR3 DNA reads as TGTGCCAGCAACCCTAGGGACAGAGAGACCGAGCAGTACTTC. Its protein is CASNPRDRETEQYF.

The chain carries TRBV19 and TRBJ2-7; 8 bases are shared with TRBD1. The germline V gene encodes CDR1 LNHDA and CDR2 SQIVND (reference sequence). The CDR3 is 16 residues long. Germline trimming cut 3 bases from V and 1 base from J; bases unmatched to any gene: 8. CDR3 protein: CASSIPNRGTSYEQYF. CDR3 DNA sequence: TGTGCCAGTAGTATTCCCAACAGGGGGACTTCCTACGAGCAGTACTTC.

A remark on this clonotype: A junction end diverges from the germline sequence, so it may reflect a read error. The V call is TRBV11-1, the J call TRBJ1-2, with TRBD1 matching 9 bases. This CDR3 spans 15 amino acids. The germline CDR1 and CDR2 sequences are SGHAT and FQDESV (reference sequence). The CDR3 DNA reads TGTGCCAGCAGATTAGACAGGGGGATCAACTATGGCTACACCTTC. Protein sequence: CASRLDRGINYGYTF.

About this clonotype: A much larger clone is a single base away; this may be a read error. V and J are TRBV27 and TRBJ2-7; TRBD1 is a possible D gene (6 bases). Looked up from germline, CDR1 is MNHEY and CDR2 is SMNVEV (reference sequence). The length of the CDR3 is 14 residues. The DNA of the CDR3 is TGTGCCAGCAGTTCGGGGACACATCACTACGAGCAGCACTTC. It is translated as CASSSGTHHYEQHF.

This chain joins TRBV7-9 and TRBJ2-2; D may match TRBD1 or TRBD2 (6 bases each). Germline CDR1 reads SEHNR; CDR2 reads FQNEAQ (reference sequence). This CDR3 region has 16 residues. Trimming took 7 bases from V and 4 from J, leaving 19 bases between them. CDR3 sequence: CASNQRGVGVTGELFF. Here the CDR3 DNA reads TGTGCCAGCAACCAGAGGGGGGTGGGCGTCACCGGGGAGCTGTTTTTT.

The CDR3 region is CATSSMIESTDTQYF. The CDR3, as DNA: TGTGCCACCAGCAGTATGATAGAGAGCACAGATACGCAGTATTTT. The chain uses TRBV15 and TRBJ2-3; D remains unclear. The CDR3 has 15 amino acids. V lost 3 bases and J lost 0, with 10 bases in between. The V gene's germline CDR1 is LNHNV and CDR2 YYDKDF (reference sequence).

A few counts support this clonotype. The V gene is TRBV11-2, the J gene TRBJ2-3, with TRBD2 identical over 10 bases. This CDR3 is built from 17 residues. V dropped 1 base and J dropped 2; count of bases not matched to a gene: 6. Germline loops: CDR1 SGHAT, CDR2 FQNNGV. The CDR3 region has the DNA TGTGCCAGCAGCTTAGGCCCCGGACTAGCGGACACAGATACGCAGTATTTT. This encodes CASSLGPGLADTDTQYF.

This clonotype was seen only once. J is TRBJ2-5 and V is TRBV5-4, with 10 positions matching TRBD2. There are 17 residues in the CDR3. With 0 bases clipped from V and 5 bases from J, the junction kept 10 bases outside the gene matches. The V gene's germline CDR1 is SGHNT and CDR2 YYREEE (reference sequence). The CDR3 bases are TGTGCCAGCAGCTTGGGGGGTAGCGGGGGGCCCTCGGAGACCCAGTACTTC. It yields the protein CASSLGGSGGPSETQYF.

The chain uses TRBV6-1 and TRBJ1-5; D gene unclear. V shed 6 bases and J shed 2 bases, with 8 bases lying between them. The V gene's germline CDR1 is MNHNS and CDR2 SASEGT. The CDR3 spans 13 residues. The CDR3 nucleotides read TGTGCCAGCAGGGAGGTCGGCAATCAGCCCCAGCATTTT. This gives the protein CASREVGNQPQHF.

The CDR3 region is CSATRLTGLNQPQHF. DNA for the CDR3: TGCAGTGCTACCCGTCTGACAGGGCTGAATCAGCCCCAGCATTTT. The rearrangement uses TRBV20-1 and TRBJ1-5, with TRBD1 matching 7 bases. This CDR3 is 15 amino acids long. J was trimmed by 4 bases and V by 4 bases; bases with no gene match: 10. Germline V gene data show CDR1 as DFQATT and CDR2 as SNEGSKA (reference sequence).

V gene TRBV7-2 combines with J gene TRBJ2-5; D possibly corresponds to TRBD1 (6 bases). The germline V gene has CDR1 SGHTA and CDR2 FQGNSA. CDR3 length equals 16 residues. The V end was cut by 9 bases, the J end by 2 bases, with 22 bases between. The CDR3 nucleotides are TGTGCCAGAAGCCCCCGCCCAGGGACAAGACAAGAGACCCAGTACTTC. This sequence encodes CARSPRPGTRQETQYF.

The chain recombines TRBV28 with TRBJ2-1; D may be TRBD2 (6 bases). Trimming took 2 bases from V and 1 from J, leaving 15 bases between them. CDR1 is MDHEN and CDR2 is SYDVKM in the germline V gene. This CDR3 has 17 amino acids. The CDR3 region has the DNA TGTGCCAGCAGTTTAAGATTTGGGGGGACTTCCTACAATGAGCAGTTCTTC. It encodes CASSLRFGGTSYNEQFF. Complete variable domain (other parts from reference TRBV28 and TRBJ2-1): DVKVTQSSRYLVKRTGEKVFLECVQDMDHENMFWYRQDPGLGLRLIYFSYDVKMKEKGDIPEGYSVSREKKERFSLILESASTNQTSMYLCASSLRFGGTSYNEQFFGPGTRLTVL.

The V call is TRBV7-9, the J call TRBJ1-2; D uncertain. The CDR3 consists of 12 residues. Per germline, CDR1 SEHNR and CDR2 FQNEAQ (reference sequence). Trimming shortened V by 7 bases and J by 7 bases, and 13 bases separated the two germline ends. The CDR3 nucleotides are TGTGCCAGCAAACTTCCGGGGAGTGGCTACACCTTC. Translation: CASKLPGSGYTF.

This clonotype is a singleton in its sample. This chain joins TRBV20-1 and TRBJ2-7; 12 nucleotides line up with TRBD2. With 1 base clipped from V and 3 bases from J, the junction kept 7 bases outside the gene matches. CDR1 DFQATT and CDR2 SNEGSKA come from the germline V gene (reference sequence). The CDR3 length is 16 residues. CDR3 sequence: CSARAPGGLAGYEQYF. The DNA of the CDR3 is TGCAGTGCTAGAGCCCCGGGGGGACTAGCGGGCTACGAGCAGTACTTC.

This clonotype was counted between two and nine times. The rearrangement joins TRBV2 to TRBJ2-1; D might be TRBD2 (5 bases). The CDR3 has 12 residues. Germline V gives CDR1 SNHLY, CDR2 FYNNEI. This chain's CDR3 is CTVRGAYNEQFF. The CDR3 DNA sequence: TGTACGGTACGGGGAGCTTACAATGAGCAGTTCTTC.

V and J are TRBV20-1 and TRBJ2-3; 9 bases line up with TRBD2. This CDR3 has 15 residues. Looked up from germline, CDR1 is DFQATT and CDR2 is SNEGSKA (reference sequence). Germline trimming cut 6 bases from V and 6 bases from J; bases unmatched to any gene: 13. The CDR3 protein is CSALLPSGVADTQYF. The CDR3 DNA is TGCAGTGCCCTGTTGCCTAGCGGGGTCGCCGATACGCAGTATTTT.

The table lists this clonotype with many counts. J is TRBJ1-6 and V is TRBV15; weak D call: TRBD1 (5 bases). The CDR3 totals 14 residues. The germline gives CDR1 LNHNV, CDR2 YYDKDF (reference sequence). The V gene lost 0 bases and the J gene lost 10 bases, with 10 bases spanning the gap. As DNA, the CDR3 is TGTGCCACCAGCAGAGACCGGGGGGGATCACCCCTCCACTTT. Its translation is CATSRDRGGSPLHF.